This passage covers 9 T cell receptor beta chains from one sample sequenced in a study of cytomegalovirus exposure and HLA in healthy donors. The PCR contained 60 Vbeta and 13 Jbeta primers. Only in-frame clones appear in the TCRdb table, and some are missing; sequencing was by immunoSEQ multiplex PCR. The table has about 100,000 clones, around three quarters seen once. The sequencing sample was made of PBMCs. These receptors came from a female donor in good health and CMV-seropositive.

This chain links TRBV25-1 with TRBJ1-1; maybe TRBD1 (6 bases). CDR3 length equals 15 residues. The ends were cut back, 4 bases at V and 5 bases at J, with 17 bases in the middle. Germline CDR1 MGHDK, CDR2 SYGVNS. CDR3 sequence: CASSGRGGSLTEAFF. The CDR3, as DNA: TGTGCCAGCAGTGGGAGGGGGGGATCCCTTACTGAAGCTTTCTTT.

The V gene is TRBV7-8, the J gene TRBJ2-1; 7 positions agree with TRBD2. Germline loops: CDR1 SGHVS, CDR2 FQNEAQ. With 1 base clipped from V and 7 bases from J, the junction kept 10 bases outside the gene matches. CDR3 length: 16 residues. Here the CDR3 reads CASSLVGAGAGNEQFF. DNA of the CDR3: TGTGCCAGCAGCTTAGTGGGTGCGGGAGCGGGGAATGAGCAGTTCTTC.

The CDR3 loop is CASSGRGGGPNTEAFF. CDR3 nucleotide sequence: TGTGCCAGCAGCGGTCGGGGGGGAGGGCCGAACACTGAAGCTTTCTTT. V usage is TRBV7-2 and J usage is TRBJ1-1; possibly TRBD1 for D (5 bases). Germline CDR1 SGHTA, CDR2 FQGNSA. V was clipped by 5 bases and J by 1 base, with 17 bases between them. There are 16 residues in the CDR3. The full variable domain, in which reference TRBV7-2 and TRBJ1-1 provide the parts outside the CDR3, is GAGVSQSPSNKVTEKGKDVELRCDPISGHTALYWYRQSLGQGLEFLIYFQGNSAPDKSGLPSDRFSAERTGGSVSTLTIQRTQQEDSAVYLCASSGRGGGPNTEAFFGQGTRLTVV.

The chain combines TRBV11-2 with TRBJ2-3, with TRBD2 identical over 10 bases. From germline, CDR1 is SGHAT and CDR2 FQNNGV. After removal of 5 bases from V and 6 bases from J, the junction contained 14 bases not matched to a gene. This CDR3 contains 17 residues. The CDR3 nucleotides are TGTGCCAGCAGCCGGGGGGGTAGCGGGGGGTCCAAGGATACGCAGTATTTT. Translating it yields CASSRGGSGGSKDTQYF.

This rearrangement joins TRBV7-9 to TRBJ2-6, with a tentative D call TRBD1 (6 bases). Germline lookup yields CDR1 SEHNR and CDR2 FQNEAQ (reference sequence). V lost 1 base and J lost 1, with 8 bases in between. This CDR3 region has 16 residues. The DNA for the CDR3 is TGTGCCAGCAGCTTAGGCAGGGGTTCTGGGGCCAACGTCCTGACTTTC. Amino acid sequence: CASSLGRGSGANVLTF.

The chain has TRBV5-1 and TRBJ1-1, with TRBD1 identical over 7 bases. V lost 5 bases, J lost 4 bases, and 5 bases stayed unmatched. The CDR3 contains 13 residues. Germline CDR1 reads SGHRS; CDR2 reads YFSETQ. The CDR3 nucleotides read TGCGCCAGCAGGCCAGGGGGGACCACTGAAGCTTTCTTT. This translates into CASRPGGTTEAFF.

This chain connects TRBV2 to TRBJ2-3; 8 positions match TRBD1. After removal of 7 bases from V and 4 bases from J, the junction contained 7 bases not matched to a gene. Germline CDR1 is SNHLY and CDR2 is FYNNEI. There are 14 residues in the CDR3. The CDR3 loop reads CASTLDRGADTQYF. CDR3 nucleotides: TGTGCCAGCACTCTCGACAGGGGTGCAGATACGCAGTATTTT.

The chain employs TRBV5-6 and TRBJ2-7; a weak D match, TRBD1 (5 bases). There are 14 residues in the CDR3. Looked up from germline, CDR1 is SGHDT and CDR2 is YYEEEE. V was shortened by 5 bases and J by 4 bases, with 16 bases between the two germline ends. The chain's CDR3 is CASRRTFTSYEQYF. The CDR3 DNA follows: TGTGCCAGCAGGAGGACATTTACCTCGTACGAGCAGTACTTC.

The count of this clone is one. V gene TRBV27 combines with J gene TRBJ1-1, with D possibly being TRBD1 (5 bases). Trimming took off 3 bases at V and 11 bases at J, with 16 bases between the two ends. From germline, CDR1 is MNHEY and CDR2 SMNVEV (reference sequence). This CDR3 is 13 amino acids long. In DNA, the CDR3 is TGTGCCAGCAGTTTCGGGACCGCCCGGGAGGCTTTCTTT. This gives the protein CASSFGTAREAFF.